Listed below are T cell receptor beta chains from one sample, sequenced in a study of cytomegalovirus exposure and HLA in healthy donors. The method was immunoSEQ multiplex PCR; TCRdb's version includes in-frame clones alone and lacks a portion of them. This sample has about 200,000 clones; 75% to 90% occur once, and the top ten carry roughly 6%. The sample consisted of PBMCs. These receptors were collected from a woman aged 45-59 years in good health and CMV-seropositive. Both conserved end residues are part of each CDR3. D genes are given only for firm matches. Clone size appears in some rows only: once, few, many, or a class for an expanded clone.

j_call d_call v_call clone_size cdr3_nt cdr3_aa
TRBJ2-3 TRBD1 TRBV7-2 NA TGTGCCAGCAGCGCGGGACAGGGCCGTACGCAGTATTTT CASSAGQGRTQYF
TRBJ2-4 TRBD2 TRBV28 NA TGTGCCAGCAGTTTAACTAGCGGGCCCCCCCAGTACTTC CASSLTSGPPQYF
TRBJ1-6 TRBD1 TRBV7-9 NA TGTGCCAGCAGCGCGACAGGGGGCAGTAGGCGGGGTAATTCACCCCTCCACTTT CASSATGGSRRGNSPLHF
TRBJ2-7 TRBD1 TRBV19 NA TGTGCCAGTAGTACCGGGACAGGGGTCTACGAGCAGTACTTC CASSTGTGVYEQYF
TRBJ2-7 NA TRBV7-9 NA TGTGCCAGCAGCAACGGGGACTCCCGGGTTGAGCAGTACTTC CASSNGDSRVEQYF
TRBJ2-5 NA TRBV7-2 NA TGTGCCAGCAGCTTTAACCAAGAGACCCAGTACTTC CASSFNQETQYF
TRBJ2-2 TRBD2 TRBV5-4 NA TGTGCCAGCAGCTTGGGTGTTAGCGGGGGAAACACCGGGGAGCTGTTTTTT CASSLGVSGGNTGELFF
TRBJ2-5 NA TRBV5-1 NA TGCGCCAGCAGCTTGGTTCCTGGAGGGCTGGAGACCCAGTACTTC CASSLVPGGLETQYF
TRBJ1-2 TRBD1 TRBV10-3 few TGTGCCATCTCCGGGACAGGTCTGGGTGGCTACACCTTC CAISGTGLGGYTF
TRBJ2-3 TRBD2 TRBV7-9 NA TGTGCCAGCAGCATACGGGGGGACGGCACAGATACGCAGTATTTT CASSIRGDGTDTQYF
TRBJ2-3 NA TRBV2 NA TGTGCCAGCAGGAACCTAGCGAGCACAGATACGCAGTATTTT CASRNLASTDTQYF
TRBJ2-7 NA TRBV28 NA TGTGCCAGCAGTCTAACTTATGATTACGAGCAGTACTTC CASSLTYDYEQYF
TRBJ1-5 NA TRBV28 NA TGTGCCAGCAGTTCTGGGAGGGGACGGCCTCAGCCCCAGCATTTT CASSSGRGRPQPQHF
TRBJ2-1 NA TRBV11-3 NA TGTGCCAGCAGCCATACTAGTTCCTCCTACAATGAGCAGTTCTTC CASSHTSSSYNEQFF
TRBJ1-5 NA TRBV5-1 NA TGCGCCAGCAGCTTAGGAGGGATGGGTCAGCCCCAGCATTTT CASSLGGMGQPQHF
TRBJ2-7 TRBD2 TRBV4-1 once TGCGCCAGCAGCCAAGTAGCGGGAGTCGAGCAGTACTTC CASSQVAGVEQYF
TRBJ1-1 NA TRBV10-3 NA TGTGCCATCGGGGCAGGGAACACTGAAGCTTTCTTT CAIGAGNTEAFF
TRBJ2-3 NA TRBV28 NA TGTGCCAGCAGTTCCAACTATTATAAGCGGGCTATGACAGATACGCAGTATTTT CASSSNYYKRAMTDTQYF
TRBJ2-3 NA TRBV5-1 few TGCGCCAGCGGCGCCCACGGGGAGGGCACAGATACGCAGTATTTT CASGAHGEGTDTQYF
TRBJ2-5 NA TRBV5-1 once TGCGCCAGCAGCTCCTTAGAGGGACATGGAGAGACCCAGTACTTC CASSSLEGHGETQYF
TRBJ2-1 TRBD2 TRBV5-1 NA TGCGCCAGCAGCTTGTCTCGGACTAGCGACAATGAGCAGTTCTTC CASSLSRTSDNEQFF
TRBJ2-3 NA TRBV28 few TGTGCCAGCAGTTTAAGCGGGACAGATACGCAGTATTTT CASSLSGTDTQYF
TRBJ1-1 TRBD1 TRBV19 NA TGTGCCAGTAGTGTCCAGGGGGTGAACACTGAAGCTTTCTTT CASSVQGVNTEAFF
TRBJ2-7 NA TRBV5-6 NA TGTGCCAGCAGCTTGACAGGGAAATCAGTCTACGAGCAGTACTTC CASSLTGKSVYEQYF
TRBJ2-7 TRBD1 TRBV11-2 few TGTGCCAGCAGGAGACAGGGGGACTCCTACGAGCAGTACTTC CASRRQGDSYEQYF
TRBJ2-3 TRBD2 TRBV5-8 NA TGTGCCAGCAGCTTGGGGACTAGCGGACTTTATACGCAGTATTTT CASSLGTSGLYTQYF
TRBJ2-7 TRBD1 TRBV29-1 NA TGCAGCGTCCAAGGACAGGCCAGCCTAGAGCAGTACTTC CSVQGQASLEQYF
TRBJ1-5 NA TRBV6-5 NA TGTGCCACCTTTCCTTGGGACGGGGGTCAGCCCCAGCATTTT CATFPWDGGQPQHF
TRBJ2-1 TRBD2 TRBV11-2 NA TGTGCCAGCAGCTTAGACCCTAGCGGGCCCTACAATGAGCAGTTCTTC CASSLDPSGPYNEQFF
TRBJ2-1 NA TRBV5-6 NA TGTGCCAGCAGCTTGACAGCGGGTTACAATGAGCAGTTCTTC CASSLTAGYNEQFF
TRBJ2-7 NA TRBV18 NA TGTGCCAGCTCACTCCGGGACACCGTCAATGAGCAGTACTTC CASSLRDTVNEQYF
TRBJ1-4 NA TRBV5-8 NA TGTGCCAGCAGCTTGAGAGGGTCAGTAGAAAAACTGTTTTTT CASSLRGSVEKLFF
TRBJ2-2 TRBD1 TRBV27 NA TGTGCCACCCGACAGGGGAGGAACACCGGGGAGCTGTTCTTT CATRQGRNTGELFF
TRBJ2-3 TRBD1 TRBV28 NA TGTGCCAGCAGCCTAAGACAGGGGGCGACAGATACGCAGTATTTT CASSLRQGATDTQYF
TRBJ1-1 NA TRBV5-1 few TGCGCCAGCAGCTTGGGTGAGGGCACTGAAGCTTTCTTT CASSLGEGTEAFF
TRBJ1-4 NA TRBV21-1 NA TGTGCCAGCAACAGACAGGGTTGGGGTGAAAAACTGTTTTTT CASNRQGWGEKLFF
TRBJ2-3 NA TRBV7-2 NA TGTGCCAGCAGCTACCAGTCCATGGGCACAGATACGCAGTATTTT CASSYQSMGTDTQYF
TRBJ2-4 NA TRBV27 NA TGTGCCAGCAGTTTTCTGGCAGGGGACAAAAACAGTCAGTACTTC CASSFLAGDKNSQYF